A selection of T cell receptor beta chains follows, all from one sample in a study of cytomegalovirus exposure and HLA in healthy donors. Sequenced by immunoSEQ multiplex PCR; TCRdb stores in-frame clones only, minus some. Of around 220,000 clones in the sample, about 80% are singletons; the top ten hold about 16%. The sample taken for sequencing was PBMCs. These receptors were taken from a man between 40 and 49 years old in good health and CMV-seronegative. Both conserved end residues are trimmed from each CDR3. Each record gives: V gene, clone size, CDR3 protein. Size values are once, few and many counts, or a class for expanded clones, and some rows have none.

>TRBV15|few
ATSRDDLAANTGELF
>TRBV10-3|few
AISELADESD
>TRBV6-6|NA
ASSYATGNFYEQY
>TRBV30|NA
AWSVGSGSYNEQF
>TRBV10-3|few
AISTPTSTYEQY
>TRBV5-1|NA
ASSFQSDPGGSGNTIY
>TRBV9|NA
ASSGGQGYTDTQY
>TRBV9|NA
ASSVLDSLWGEQY
>TRBV2|NA
ASSGTPFGGYT
>TRBV2|NA
ASSEGTNQPQH
>TRBV15|NA
ATTGAAGVNGASLDEQF
>TRBV4-2|NA
ASSRPRGSGSTNTGELF
>TRBV5-4|few
ASSFQGAGTEAF
>TRBV6-1|NA
ASSEGTKDIETQY
>TRBV15|NA
ATSWGGSERELF
>TRBV7-8|NA
ASSLRDRGGVQY
>TRBV28|few
ASSNIEQPQH
>TRBV7-9|once
ASSLVPTSGYEQY
>TRBV5-1|NA
ASSLQGAYEQY
>TRBV10-3|few
AIGTGTDEQY
>TRBV15|few
ATSPNNGELF
>TRBV7-8|NA
ASRITGGSETQY
>TRBV15|NA
ATSREPGLRNSPLH
>TRBV6-1|NA
AIRLDRASYEQY
>TRBV5-1|NA
ASSLSGAGVGTEAF
>TRBV6-1|once
ASSPGQGVVETQY
>TRBV21-1|once
AIWGVRVPTYEQY
>TRBV2|once
ASRAGQGTYEQY
>TRBV10-2|once
ASSNLAAYNEQF
>TRBV27|NA
ASNSPLRGANTQY
>TRBV15|NA
ATSRAGTGGNEQY
>TRBV14|NA
ASSQDEGQGTYEQY
>TRBV27|NA
ASSLRGPGGGYEQY
>TRBV27|NA
ASSVPGQIHTEAF
>TRBV27|once
ASSLQGQYEQY
>TRBV7-9|NA
ASSSSDRARQPQH
>TRBV9|NA
ASSVGYGSGSISTDTQY
>TRBV15|NA
ATSIGANTEAF
>TRBV9|NA
ASSVALNEKLF
>TRBV7-9|once
ASSTQGQGSTEAF
>TRBV7-3|NA
ASSLTEGGDTQY
>TRBV9|NA
ASSAPRGGFGNTIY
>TRBV28|few
ASSLYSTGELF
>TRBV19|NA
ATSLDRAKGGYT
>TRBV2|few
ASSLLAGGTDTQY
>TRBV4-1|NA
ASSQPRTSGNEQF
>TRBV6-5|NA
ASTPSGGSQETQY
>TRBV28|NA
ASSRSGGGTGELF
>TRBV27|NA
ASSFRAGYGNQPQH
>TRBV4-3|NA
ASSQDTGINQPQH
>TRBV13|NA
ASSVPRGALRSPLH
>TRBV7-6|NA
ASSLTSGGTYEQY
>TRBV11-1|NA
ASTAVGGEQY
>TRBV5-1|NA
ASSLGGTLTGELF
>TRBV29-1|NA
SGTQGRNEQF